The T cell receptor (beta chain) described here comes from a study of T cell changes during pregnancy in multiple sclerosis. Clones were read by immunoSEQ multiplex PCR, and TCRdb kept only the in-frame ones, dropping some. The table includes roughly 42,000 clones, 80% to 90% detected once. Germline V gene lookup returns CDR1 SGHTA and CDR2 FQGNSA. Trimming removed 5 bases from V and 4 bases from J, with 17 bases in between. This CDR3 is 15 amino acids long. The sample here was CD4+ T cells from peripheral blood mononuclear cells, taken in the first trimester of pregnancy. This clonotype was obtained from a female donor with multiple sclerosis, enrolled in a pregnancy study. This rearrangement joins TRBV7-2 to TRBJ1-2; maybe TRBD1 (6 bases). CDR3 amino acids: CASSLITGSSYGYTF. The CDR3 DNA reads TGTGCCAGCAGCCTCATCACAGGGAGCTCCTATGGCTACACCTTC.